This TCR beta chain was obtained from a study of coeliac disease. Study conclusions and caveats: Most TRB amino acid sequences occurred in only one sample. Of coeliac lamina propria samples, about 55% of the 18 held published gliadin-specific TRB sequences, versus 1 of 6 controls. Active celiac intraepithelial and lamina propria samples had lower TRB and TRG clonality than control samples.

Turning to this clone: Its antigen remains unknown.

Trimming removed 0 bases from V and 0 bases from J, with 7 bases in between. The CDR3 covers 14 residues. Germline V gene data show CDR1 as SGHRS and CDR2 as YFSETQ. Data came from immunoSEQ multiplex PCR; TCRdb stores just in-frame clones and leaves some out. The sample has roughly 4,100 clones, under 70% seen once. Sequenced sample: lymphocytes from the gut lamina propria. This TCR was recovered from a woman aged 25 to 39 without celiac disease. This chain joins TRBV5-1 and TRBJ2-7; D not certain. CDR3 bases: TGCGCCAGCAGCTTGGGCGGAAACTCCTACGAGCAGTACTTC. The encoded protein is CASSLGGNSYEQYF. The whole variable domain, filled in from reference TRBV5-1 and TRBJ2-7, reads KAGVTQTPRYLIKTRGQQVTLSCSPISGHRSVSWYQQTPGQGLQFLFEYFSETQRNKGNFPGRFSGRQFSNSRSEMNVSTLELGDSALYLCASSLGGNSYEQYFGPGTRLTVT.